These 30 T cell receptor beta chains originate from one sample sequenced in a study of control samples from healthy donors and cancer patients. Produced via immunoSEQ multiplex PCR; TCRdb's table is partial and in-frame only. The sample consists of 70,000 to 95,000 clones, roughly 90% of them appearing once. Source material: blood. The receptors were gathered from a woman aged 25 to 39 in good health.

CDR3 sequence reads: CATDRGDGFNEQFF. The CDR3 bases are TGTGCCACCGACAGGGGGGATGGGTTCAATGAGCAGTTCTTC. The chain combines TRBV9 with TRBJ2-1, with 9 bases that match TRBD1. Trimming took 9 bases from V and 6 from J; bases not matched to a gene: 10. Per germline, CDR1 SGDLS and CDR2 YYNGEE. The CDR3 totals 14 residues.

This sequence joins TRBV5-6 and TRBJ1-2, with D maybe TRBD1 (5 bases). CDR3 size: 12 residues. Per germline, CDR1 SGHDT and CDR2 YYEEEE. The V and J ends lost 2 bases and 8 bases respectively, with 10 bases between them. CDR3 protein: CASSFGGVGYTF. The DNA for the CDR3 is TGTGCCAGCAGCTTCGGGGGAGTCGGCTACACCTTC.

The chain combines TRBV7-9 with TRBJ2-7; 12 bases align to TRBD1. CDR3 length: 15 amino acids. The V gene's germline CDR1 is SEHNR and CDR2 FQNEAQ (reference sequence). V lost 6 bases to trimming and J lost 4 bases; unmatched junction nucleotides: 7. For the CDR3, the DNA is TGTGCCAGCAGTCCTGGGACAGGGGGCCCATACGAGCAGTACTTC. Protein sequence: CASSPGTGGPYEQYF.

CDR3 coding DNA: TGTGCCACCAGTGATGTTAAAGTAAATGGCTACACCTTC. Amino acids: CATSDVKVNGYTF. The chain carries TRBV24-1 and TRBJ1-2; D not resolved. Germline CDR1 KGHDR, CDR2 SFDVKD. This CDR3 has 13 residues. Trimming removed 3 bases at V and 6 bases at J, with 10 bases between.

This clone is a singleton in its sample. CDR3 region: CASSLRLTGSYEQYF. The CDR3 bases are TGCGCCAGCAGCTTGAGGCTAACTGGATCCTACGAGCAGTACTTC. V gene TRBV5-1 combines with J gene TRBJ2-7; D is unclear. The CDR3 runs 15 residues. Germline values: CDR1 SGHRS, CDR2 YFSETQ. V lost 1 base to trimming and J lost 1 base, with 12 bases between them.

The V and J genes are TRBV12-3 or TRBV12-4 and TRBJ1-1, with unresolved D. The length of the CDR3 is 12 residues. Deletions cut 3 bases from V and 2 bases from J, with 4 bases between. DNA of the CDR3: TGTGCCAGCAGTTTCTACAACACTGAAGCTTTCTTT. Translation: CASSFYNTEAFF.

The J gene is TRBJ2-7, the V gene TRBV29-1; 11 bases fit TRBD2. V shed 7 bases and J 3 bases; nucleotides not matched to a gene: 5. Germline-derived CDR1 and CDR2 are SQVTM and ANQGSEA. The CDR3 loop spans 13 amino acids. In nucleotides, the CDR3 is TGCAGCGCTGGGACTAGCGGAGGCTACGAGCAGTACTTC. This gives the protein CSAGTSGGYEQYF.

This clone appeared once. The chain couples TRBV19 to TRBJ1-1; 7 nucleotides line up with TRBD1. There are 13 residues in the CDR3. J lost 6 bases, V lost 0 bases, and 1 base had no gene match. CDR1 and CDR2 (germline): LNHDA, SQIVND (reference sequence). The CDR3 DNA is TGTGCCAGTAGTATAGACAGGGGGGCTGAAGCTTTCTTT. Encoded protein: CASSIDRGAEAFF.

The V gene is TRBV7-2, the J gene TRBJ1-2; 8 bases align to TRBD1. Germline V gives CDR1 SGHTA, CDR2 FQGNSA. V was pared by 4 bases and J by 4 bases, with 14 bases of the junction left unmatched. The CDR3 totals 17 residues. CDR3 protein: CASSYRPGTGESYGYTF. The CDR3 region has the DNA TGTGCCAGCAGCTACAGACCCGGGACAGGCGAAAGCTATGGCTACACCTTC. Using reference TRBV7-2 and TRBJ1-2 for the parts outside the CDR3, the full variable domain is GAGVSQSPSNKVTEKGKDVELRCDPISGHTALYWYRQSLGQGLEFLIYFQGNSAPDKSGLPSDRFSAERTGGSVSTLTIQRTQQEDSAVYLCASSYRPGTGESYGYTFGSGTRLTVV.

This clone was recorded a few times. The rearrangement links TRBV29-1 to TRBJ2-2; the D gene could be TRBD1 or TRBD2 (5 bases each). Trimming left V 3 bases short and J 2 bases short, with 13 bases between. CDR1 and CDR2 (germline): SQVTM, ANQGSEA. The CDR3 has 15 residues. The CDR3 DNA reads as TGCAGCGTTGACCACGGGACCGGTAACACCGGGGAGCTGTTTTTT. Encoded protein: CSVDHGTGNTGELFF.

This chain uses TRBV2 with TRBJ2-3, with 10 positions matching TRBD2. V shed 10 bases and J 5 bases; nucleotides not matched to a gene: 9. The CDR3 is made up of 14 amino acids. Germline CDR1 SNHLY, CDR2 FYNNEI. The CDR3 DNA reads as TGTGCCACCATAGCGGGAGGTTGGGGAGATACGCAGTATTTT. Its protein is CATIAGGWGDTQYF.

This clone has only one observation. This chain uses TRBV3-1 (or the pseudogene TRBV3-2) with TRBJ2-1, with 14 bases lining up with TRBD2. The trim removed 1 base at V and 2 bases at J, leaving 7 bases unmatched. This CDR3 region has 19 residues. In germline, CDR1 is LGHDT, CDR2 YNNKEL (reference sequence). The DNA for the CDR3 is TGTGCCAGCAGCCAAGGACTAGCGGGAGGGGAAGGGCCCTACAATGAGCAGTTCTTC. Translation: CASSQGLAGGEGPYNEQFF.

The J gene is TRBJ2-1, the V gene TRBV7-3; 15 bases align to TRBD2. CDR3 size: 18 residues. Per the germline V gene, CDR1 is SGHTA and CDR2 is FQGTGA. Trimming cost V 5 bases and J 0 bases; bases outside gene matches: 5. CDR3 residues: CASSMGTSGGSSYNEQFF. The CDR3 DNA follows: TGTGCCAGCAGCATGGGGACTAGCGGGGGGAGCTCCTACAATGAGCAGTTCTTC. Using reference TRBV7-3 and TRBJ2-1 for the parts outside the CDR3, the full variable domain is GAGVSQTPSNKVTEKGKYVELRCDPISGHTALYWYRQSLGQGPEFLIYFQGTGAADDSGLPNDRFFAVRPEGSVSTLKIQRTERGDSAVYLCASSMGTSGGSSYNEQFFGPGTRLTVL.

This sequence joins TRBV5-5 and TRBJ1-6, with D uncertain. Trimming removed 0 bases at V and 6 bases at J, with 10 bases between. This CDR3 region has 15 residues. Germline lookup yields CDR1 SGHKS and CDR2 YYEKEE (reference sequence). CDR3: CASSLVGRSNSPLHF. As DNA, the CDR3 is TGTGCCAGCAGCTTGGTAGGGCGGAGTAATTCACCCCTCCACTTT. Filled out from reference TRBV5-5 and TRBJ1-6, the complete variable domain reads DAGVTQSPTHLIKTRGQQVTLRCSPISGHKSVSWYQQVLGQGPQFIFQYYEKEERGRGNFPDRFSARQFPNYSSELNVNALLLGDSALYLCASSLVGRSNSPLHFGNGTRLTVT.

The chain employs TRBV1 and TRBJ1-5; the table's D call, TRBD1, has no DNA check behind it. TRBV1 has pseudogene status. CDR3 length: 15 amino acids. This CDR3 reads CTSSAGTVRDQPQHF. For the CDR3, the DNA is TGCACCAGCAGCGCCGGGACAGTCAGGGATCAGCCCCAGCATTTT.

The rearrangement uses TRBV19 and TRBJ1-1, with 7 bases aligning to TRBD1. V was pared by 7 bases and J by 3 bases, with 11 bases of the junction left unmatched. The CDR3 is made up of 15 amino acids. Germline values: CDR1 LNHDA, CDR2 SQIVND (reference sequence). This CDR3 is CASTKNRGGDTEAFF. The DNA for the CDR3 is TGTGCCAGTACCAAAAACAGGGGTGGGGACACTGAAGCTTTCTTT.

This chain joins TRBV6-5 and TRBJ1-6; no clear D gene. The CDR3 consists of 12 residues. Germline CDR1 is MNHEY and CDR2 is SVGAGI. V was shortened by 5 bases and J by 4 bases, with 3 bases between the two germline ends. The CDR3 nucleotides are TGTGCCAGCAGTCAGTATAATTCACCCCTCCACTTT. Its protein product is CASSQYNSPLHF.

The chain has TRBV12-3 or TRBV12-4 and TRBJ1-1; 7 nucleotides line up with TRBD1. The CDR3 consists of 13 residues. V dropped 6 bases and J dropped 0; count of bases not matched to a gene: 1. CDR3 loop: CASRGQLNTEAFF. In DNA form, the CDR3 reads TGTGCCAGCAGGGGACAGTTGAACACTGAAGCTTTCTTT.

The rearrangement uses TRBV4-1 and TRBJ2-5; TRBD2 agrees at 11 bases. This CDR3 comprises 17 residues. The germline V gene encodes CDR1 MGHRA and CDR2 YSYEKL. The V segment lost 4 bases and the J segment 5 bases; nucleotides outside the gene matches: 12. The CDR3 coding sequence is TGCGCCAGCAGCCGGGAGGGACTAGCGGCCGCCCCGGAGACCCAGTACTTC. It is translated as CASSREGLAAAPETQYF.

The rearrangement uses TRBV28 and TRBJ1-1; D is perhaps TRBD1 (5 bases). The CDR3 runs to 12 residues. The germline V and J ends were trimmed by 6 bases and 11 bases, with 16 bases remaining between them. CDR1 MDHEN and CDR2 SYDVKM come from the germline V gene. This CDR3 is CASSLMEGKAFF. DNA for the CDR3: TGTGCCAGCAGCTTGATGGAGGGGAAGGCTTTCTTT.

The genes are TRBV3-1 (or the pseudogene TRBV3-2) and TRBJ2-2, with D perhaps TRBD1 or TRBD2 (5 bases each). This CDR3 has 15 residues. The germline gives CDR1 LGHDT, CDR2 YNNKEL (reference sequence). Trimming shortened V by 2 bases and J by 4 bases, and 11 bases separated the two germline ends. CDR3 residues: CASSQSWGSTGELFF. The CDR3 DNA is TGTGCCAGCAGCCAAAGTTGGGGGAGCACCGGGGAGCTGTTTTTT.

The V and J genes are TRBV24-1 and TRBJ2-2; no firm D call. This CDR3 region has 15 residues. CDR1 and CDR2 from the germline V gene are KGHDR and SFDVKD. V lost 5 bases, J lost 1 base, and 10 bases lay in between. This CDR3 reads CATSVARRNTGELFF. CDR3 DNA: TGTGCCACCAGTGTCGCCAGGAGGAACACCGGGGAGCTGTTTTTT.

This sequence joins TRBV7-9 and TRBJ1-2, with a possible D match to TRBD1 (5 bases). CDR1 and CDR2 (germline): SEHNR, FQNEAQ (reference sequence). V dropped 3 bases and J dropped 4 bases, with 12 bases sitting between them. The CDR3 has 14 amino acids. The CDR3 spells CASSLEGRPYGYTF. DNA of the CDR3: TGTGCCAGCAGCTTGGAGGGACGGCCCTATGGCTACACCTTC. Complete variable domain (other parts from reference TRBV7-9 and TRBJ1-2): DTGVSQNPRHKITKRGQNVTFRCDPISEHNRLYWYRQTLGQGPEFLTYFQNEAQLEKSRLLSDRFSAERPKGSFSTLEIQRTEQGDSAMYLCASSLEGRPYGYTFGSGTRLTVV.

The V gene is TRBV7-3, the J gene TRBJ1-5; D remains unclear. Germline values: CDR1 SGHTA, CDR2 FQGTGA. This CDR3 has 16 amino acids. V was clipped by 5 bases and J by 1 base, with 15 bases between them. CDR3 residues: CASSPLGPRSNQPQHF. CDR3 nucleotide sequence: TGTGCCAGCAGCCCCCTGGGCCCCAGAAGCAATCAGCCCCAGCATTTT.

CDR3: CASSLEISGRNTIYF. The DNA of the CDR3 is TGCGCCAGCAGCTTGGAGATTTCAGGCAGAAACACCATATATTTT. The genes are TRBV5-1 and TRBJ1-3; D is uncertain. The CDR3 sequence is 15 residues long. V lost 0 bases to trimming and J lost 5 bases, with 12 bases between them. Germline-derived CDR1 and CDR2 are SGHRS and YFSETQ.

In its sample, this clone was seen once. In nucleotides, the CDR3 is TGCGCCAGCAGCCAAGGACCAGTGAACACTGAAGCTTTCTTT. It codes for CASSQGPVNTEAFF. The V call is TRBV4-1, the J call TRBJ1-1; D unclear. This CDR3 is built from 14 residues. The V and J ends lost 1 base and 0 bases respectively, with 6 bases between them. Germline V gene data show CDR1 as MGHRA and CDR2 as YSYEKL.

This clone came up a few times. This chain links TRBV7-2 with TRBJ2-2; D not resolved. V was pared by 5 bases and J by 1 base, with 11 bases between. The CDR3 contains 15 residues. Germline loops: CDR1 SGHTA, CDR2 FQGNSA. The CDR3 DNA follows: TGTGCCAGCAGCCGCCGACTCATGAACACCGGGGAGCTGTTTTTT. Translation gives CASSRRLMNTGELFF. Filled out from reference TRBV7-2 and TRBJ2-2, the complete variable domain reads GAGVSQSPSNKVTEKGKDVELRCDPISGHTALYWYRQSLGQGLEFLIYFQGNSAPDKSGLPSDRFSAERTGGSVSTLTIQRTQQEDSAVYLCASSRRLMNTGELFFGEGSRLTVL.

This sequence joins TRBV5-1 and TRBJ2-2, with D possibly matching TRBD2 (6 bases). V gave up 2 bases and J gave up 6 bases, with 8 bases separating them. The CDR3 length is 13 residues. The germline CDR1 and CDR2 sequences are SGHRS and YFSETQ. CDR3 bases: TGCGCCAGCAGCTTCAGGGAGGCCGGGGAGCTGTTTTTT. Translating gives CASSFREAGELFF.

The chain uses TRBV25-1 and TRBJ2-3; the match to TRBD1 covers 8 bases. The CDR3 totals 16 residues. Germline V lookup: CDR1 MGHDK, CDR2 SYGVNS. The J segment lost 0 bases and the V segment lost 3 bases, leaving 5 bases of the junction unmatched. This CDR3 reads CASSDWQGASTDTQYF. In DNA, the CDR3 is TGTGCCAGCAGTGATTGGCAGGGGGCTAGCACAGATACGCAGTATTTT.

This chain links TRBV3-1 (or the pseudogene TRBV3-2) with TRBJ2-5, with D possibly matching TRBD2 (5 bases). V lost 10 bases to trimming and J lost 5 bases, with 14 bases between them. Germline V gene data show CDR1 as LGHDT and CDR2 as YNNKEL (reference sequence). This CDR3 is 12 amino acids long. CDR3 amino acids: CATQMGSETQYF. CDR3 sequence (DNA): TGTGCCACCCAGATGGGGAGTGAGACCCAGTACTTC.